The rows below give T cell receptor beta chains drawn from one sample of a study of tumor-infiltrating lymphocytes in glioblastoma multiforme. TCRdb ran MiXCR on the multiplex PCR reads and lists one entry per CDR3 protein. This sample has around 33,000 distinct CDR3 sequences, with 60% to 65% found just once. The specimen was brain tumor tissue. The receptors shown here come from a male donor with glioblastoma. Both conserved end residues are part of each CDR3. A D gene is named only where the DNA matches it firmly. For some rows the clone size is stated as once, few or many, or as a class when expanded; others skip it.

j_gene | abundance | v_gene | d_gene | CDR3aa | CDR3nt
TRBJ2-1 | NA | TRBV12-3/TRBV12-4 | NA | CASSFGSEQFF | TGTGCCAGCAGTTTCGGAAGTGAGCAGTTCTTC
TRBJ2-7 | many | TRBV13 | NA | CASSLGPSSYEQYF | TGTGCCAGCAGCTTGGGTCCCAGTAGCTACGAGCAGTACTTC
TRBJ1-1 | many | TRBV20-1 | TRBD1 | CSARDQGGGGSTEAFF | TGCAGTGCTAGAGATCAGGGGGGCGGGGGGAGCACTGAAGCTTTCTTT
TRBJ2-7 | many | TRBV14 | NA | CASSQEGGTFYEQYF | TGTGCCAGCAGCCAAGAAGGTGGCACCTTTTACGAGCAGTACTTC
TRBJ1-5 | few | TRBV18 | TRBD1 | CASSTGGRQPQHF | TGTGCCAGCTCAACAGGGGGTAGGCAGCCCCAGCATTTT
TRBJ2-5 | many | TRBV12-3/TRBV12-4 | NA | CASRRNSETQYF | TGTGCCAGCAGGCGGAACAGCGAGACCCAGTACTTC
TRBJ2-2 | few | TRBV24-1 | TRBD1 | CATSTGLGTGGAGGELFF | TGTGCCACCAGTACAGGCTTAGGGACAGGGGGCGCCGGCGGGGAGCTGTTTTTT
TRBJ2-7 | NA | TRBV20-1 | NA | CSAVKLGYEQYF | TGCAGTGCTGTAAAATTGGGCTACGAGCAGTACTTC
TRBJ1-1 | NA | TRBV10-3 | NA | CAISESRTSGGTEAFF | TGTGCCATCAGTGAGTCGAGGACATCCGGAGGCACTGAAGCTTTCTTT
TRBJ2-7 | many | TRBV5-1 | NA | CASSTGGGGYEQYF | TGCGCCAGCAGCACCGGAGGTGGTGGCTACGAGCAGTACTTC
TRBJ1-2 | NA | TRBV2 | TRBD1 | CASSVRTGGAPTF | TGTGCCAGCAGTGTCCGGACAGGGGGCGCCCCCACCTTC
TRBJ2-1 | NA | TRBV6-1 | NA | CAGFNLDYNEHFF | TGTGCCGGGTTTAATCTCGATTACAATGAGCATTTCTTC
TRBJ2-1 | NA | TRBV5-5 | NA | CASSLSWRAGSNEQFF | TGTGCCAGCAGTCTTAGCTGGAGGGCTGGAAGCAATGAGCAGTTCTTC
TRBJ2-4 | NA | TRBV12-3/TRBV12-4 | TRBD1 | CANSFSYGQGTYF | TGTGCCAACAGTTTTTCATATGGACAGGGAACGTACTTC
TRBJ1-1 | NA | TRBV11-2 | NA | CASSPFPSGRTEAFF | TGTGCCAGCAGCCCGTTCCCCTCTGGGAGGACTGAGGCTTTCTTT
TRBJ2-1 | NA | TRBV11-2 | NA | CASSLDEQFF | TGTGCCAGCAGCTTAGATGAGCAGTTCTTC
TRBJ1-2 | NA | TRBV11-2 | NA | CASSPAGTLNDYGYTF | TGTGCCAGCAGCCCCGCCGGGACCCTTAATGATTATGGCTACACCTTC
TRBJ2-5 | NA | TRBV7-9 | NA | CASSSLRGQETQNF | TGTGCCAGCAGCTCCCTCAGGGGCCAAGAGACCCAGAACTTC
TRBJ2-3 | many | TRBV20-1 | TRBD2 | CSATSLAGMTDTQYF | TGCAGTGCTACCTCCCTAGCGGGAATGACAGATACGCAGTATTTT
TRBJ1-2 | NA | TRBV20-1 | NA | CSARRNSTNYGYTF | TGCAGTGCTAGAAGGAACAGTACTAACTATGGATACACCTTC
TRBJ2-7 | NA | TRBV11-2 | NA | CASSLDWTDYEQYF | TGTGCCAGCAGTTTAGATTGGACAGACTACGAGCAGTACTTC
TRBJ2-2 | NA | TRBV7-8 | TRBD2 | CASSVRASGNTGELFF | TGTGCCAGCAGCGTTAGGGCTAGCGGTAACACCGGGGAGCTGTTTTTT
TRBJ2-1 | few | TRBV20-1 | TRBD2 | CSARDWKTSGSHNEQFF | TGCAGCGCTAGAGACTGGAAGACTAGCGGGAGCCACAATGAGCAGTTCTTC
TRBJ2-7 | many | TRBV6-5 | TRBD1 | CASRPPTGSEQYF | TGTGCCAGCAGACCCCCGACAGGGAGCGAGCAGTACTTC
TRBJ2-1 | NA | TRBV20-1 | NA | CSATPSAGRNEQFF | TGCAGTGCTACCCCTAGCGCCGGAAGAAATGAGCAGTTCTTC
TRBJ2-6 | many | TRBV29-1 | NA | CSIYNSGANVLTF | TGCAGCATTTACAACTCTGGGGCCAACGTCCTGACTTTC
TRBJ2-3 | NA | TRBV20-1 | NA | CSALRGGGGDTQYF | TGCAGTGCTCTGCGGGGAGGCGGAGGAGATACGCAGTATTTT
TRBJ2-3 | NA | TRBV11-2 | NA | CASSLSFRQAGDTDTQYF | TGTGCCAGCAGCTTAAGTTTTAGGCAGGCAGGAGACACAGATACGCAGTATTTT
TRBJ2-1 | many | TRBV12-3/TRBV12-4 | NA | CASSFGGANYEQFF | TGTGCCAGCAGTTTTGGGGGGGCGAATTATGAGCAGTTCTTC
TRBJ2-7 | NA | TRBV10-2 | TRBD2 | CASSDELAGESEQYF | TGCGCCAGCAGTGACGAACTAGCGGGAGAAAGCGAGCAGTACTTC
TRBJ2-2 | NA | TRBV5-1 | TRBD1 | CANSNQDRTNTGELFF | TGCGCCAACAGCAACCAGGACAGGACGAACACCGGGGAGCTGTTTTTT
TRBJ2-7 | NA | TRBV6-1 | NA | CASRRGGTETYEHYF | TGTGCGAGCAGACGAGGGGGGACAGAGACCTACGAGCACTACTTC
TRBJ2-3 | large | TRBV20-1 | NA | CSAWPPMSEAQYF | TGCAGTGCGTGGCCCCCGATGAGCGAGGCGCAGTATTTT
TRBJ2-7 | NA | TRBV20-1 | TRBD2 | CSARGGGGLYYEQHF | TGCAGTGCTAGGGGTGGGGGGGGACTCTACTACGAGCAACACTTC
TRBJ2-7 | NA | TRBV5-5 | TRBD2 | CASSPGGSRFYEQYF | TGTGCCAGCAGTCCGGGGGGGTCCCGGTTCTACGAGCAGTACTTC
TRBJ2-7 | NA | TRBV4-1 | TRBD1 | CASSQEADRASKSSYEQYF | TGCGCCAGCAGTCAAGAGGCGGACAGGGCCTCGAAGAGCTCCTACGAGCAGTACTTC
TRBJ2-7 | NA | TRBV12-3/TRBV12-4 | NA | CASSLAGYEQYF | TGTGCCAGCAGTTTAGCGGGGTACGAGCAGTACTTC
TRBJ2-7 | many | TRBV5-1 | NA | CASSLEASSSYEQYF | TGCGCCAGCAGCTTGGAGGCTTCTTCTTCCTACGAGCAGTACTTC
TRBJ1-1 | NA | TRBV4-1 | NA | CSSRWGDVLSVEAFF | TGCTCCAGCAGGTGGGGCGATGTGTTATCCGTTGAAGCTTTCTTT
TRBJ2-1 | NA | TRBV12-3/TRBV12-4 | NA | CASSCGGANYEQFF | TGTGCCAGCAGTTGTGGGGGGGCGAATTACGAGCAGTTCTTC
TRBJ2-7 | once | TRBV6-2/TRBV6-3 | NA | CASGYGGSYEQYF | TGTGCCAGCGGTTACGGGGGATCCTACGAGCAGTACTTC